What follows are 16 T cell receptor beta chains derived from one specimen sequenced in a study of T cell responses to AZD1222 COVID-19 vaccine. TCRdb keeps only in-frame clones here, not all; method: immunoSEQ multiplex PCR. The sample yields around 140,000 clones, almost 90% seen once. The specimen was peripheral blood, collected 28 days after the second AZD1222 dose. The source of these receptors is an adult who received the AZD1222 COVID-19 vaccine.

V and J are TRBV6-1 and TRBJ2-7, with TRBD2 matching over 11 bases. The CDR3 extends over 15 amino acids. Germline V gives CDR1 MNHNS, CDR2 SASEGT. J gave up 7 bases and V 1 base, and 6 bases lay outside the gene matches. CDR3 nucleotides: TGTGCCAGCAGTGAAGAGATAGCGGGGGGGCGAGAGCAGTACGTC. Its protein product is CASSEEIAGGREQYV.

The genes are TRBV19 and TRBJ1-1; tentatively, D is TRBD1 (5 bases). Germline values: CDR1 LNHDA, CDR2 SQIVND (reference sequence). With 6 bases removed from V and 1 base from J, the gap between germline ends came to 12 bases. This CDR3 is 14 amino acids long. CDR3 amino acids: CASSAGFWNTEAFF. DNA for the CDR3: TGTGCCAGTAGCGCAGGGTTTTGGAACACTGAAGCTTTCTTT.

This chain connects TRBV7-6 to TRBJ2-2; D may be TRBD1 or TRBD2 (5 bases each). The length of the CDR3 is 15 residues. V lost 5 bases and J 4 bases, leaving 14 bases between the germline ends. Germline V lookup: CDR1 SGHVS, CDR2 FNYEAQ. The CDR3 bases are TGTGCCAGCAGCCCAGTGGGGGATGTCACCGGGGAGCTGTTTTTT. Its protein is CASSPVGDVTGELFF.

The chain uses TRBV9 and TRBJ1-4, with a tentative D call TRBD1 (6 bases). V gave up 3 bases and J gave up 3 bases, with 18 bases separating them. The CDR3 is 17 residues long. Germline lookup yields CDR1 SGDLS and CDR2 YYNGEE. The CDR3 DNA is TGTGCCAGCAGCGCCAGGGAGGGGGGGGCCTCTAATGAAAAACTGTTTTTT. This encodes CASSAREGGASNEKLFF.

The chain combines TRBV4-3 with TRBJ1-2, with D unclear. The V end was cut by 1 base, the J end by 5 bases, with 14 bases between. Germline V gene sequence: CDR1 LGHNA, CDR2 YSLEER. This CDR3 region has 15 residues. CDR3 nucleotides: TGCGCCAGCAGCCAAGCGAGCGACGGCACATATGGCTACACCTTC. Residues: CASSQASDGTYGYTF.

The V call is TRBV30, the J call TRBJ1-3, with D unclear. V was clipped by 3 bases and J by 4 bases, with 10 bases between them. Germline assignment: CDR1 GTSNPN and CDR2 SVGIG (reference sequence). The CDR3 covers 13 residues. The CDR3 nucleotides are TGTGCCTGGAGAAGGGTAAAGGGAAACACCATATATTTT. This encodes CAWRRVKGNTIYF.

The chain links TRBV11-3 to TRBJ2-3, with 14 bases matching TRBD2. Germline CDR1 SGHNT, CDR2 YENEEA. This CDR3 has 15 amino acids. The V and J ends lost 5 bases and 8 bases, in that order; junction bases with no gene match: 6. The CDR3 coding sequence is TGTGCCAGCAGCCCTGAGGGACTAGCGGGGGCTACGCAGTATTTT. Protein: CASSPEGLAGATQYF.

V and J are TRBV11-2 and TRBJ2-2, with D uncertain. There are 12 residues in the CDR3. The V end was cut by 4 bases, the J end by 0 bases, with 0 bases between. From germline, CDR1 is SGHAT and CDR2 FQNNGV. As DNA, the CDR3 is TGTGCCAGCAGCTCGAACACCGGGGAGCTGTTTTTT. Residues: CASSSNTGELFF.

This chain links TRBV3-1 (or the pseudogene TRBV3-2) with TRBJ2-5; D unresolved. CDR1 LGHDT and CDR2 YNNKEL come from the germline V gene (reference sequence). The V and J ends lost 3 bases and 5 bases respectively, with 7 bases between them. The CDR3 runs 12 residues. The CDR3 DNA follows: TGTGCCAGCAGCCAGATAAGGGAGACCCAGTACTTC. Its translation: CASSQIRETQYF.

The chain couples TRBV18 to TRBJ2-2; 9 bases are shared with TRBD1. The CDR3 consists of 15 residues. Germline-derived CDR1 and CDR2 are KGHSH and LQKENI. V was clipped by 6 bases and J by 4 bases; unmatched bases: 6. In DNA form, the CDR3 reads TGTGCCAGCTCCTCCGGGACAGGGCTCACCGGGGAGCTGTTTTTT. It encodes CASSSGTGLTGELFF.

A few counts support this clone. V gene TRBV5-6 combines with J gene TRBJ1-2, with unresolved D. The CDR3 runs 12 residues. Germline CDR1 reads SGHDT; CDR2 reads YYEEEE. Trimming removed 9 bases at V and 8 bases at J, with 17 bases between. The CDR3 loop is CATSWLENGYTF. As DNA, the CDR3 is TGTGCCACTTCCTGGTTGGAGAACGGCTACACCTTC. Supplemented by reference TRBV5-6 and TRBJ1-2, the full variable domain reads DAGVTQSPTHLIKTRGQQVTLRCSPKSGHDTVSWYQQALGQGPQFIFQYYEEEERQRGNFPDRFSGHQFPNYSSELNVNALLLGDSALYLCATSWLENGYTFGSGTRLTVV.

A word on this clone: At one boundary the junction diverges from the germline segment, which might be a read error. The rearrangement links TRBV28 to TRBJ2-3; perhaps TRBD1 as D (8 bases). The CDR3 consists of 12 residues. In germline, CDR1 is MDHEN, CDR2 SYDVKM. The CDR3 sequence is CASSLAGEGQAF. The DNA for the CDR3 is TGTGCCAGCAGTTTAGCGGGGGAGGGACAGGCGTTT.

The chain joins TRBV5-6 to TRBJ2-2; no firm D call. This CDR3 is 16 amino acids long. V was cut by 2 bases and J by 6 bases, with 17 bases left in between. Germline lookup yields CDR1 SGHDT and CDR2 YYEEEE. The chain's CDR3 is CASSFEAGAKAGELFF. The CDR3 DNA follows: TGTGCCAGCAGCTTTGAGGCAGGAGCTAAGGCCGGGGAGCTGTTTTTT.

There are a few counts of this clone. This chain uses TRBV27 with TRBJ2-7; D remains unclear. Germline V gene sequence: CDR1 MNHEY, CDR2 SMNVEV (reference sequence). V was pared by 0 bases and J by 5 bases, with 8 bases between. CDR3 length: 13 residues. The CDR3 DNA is TGTGCCAGCAGTTTATCGCGGCAACACGAGCAGTACGTC. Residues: CASSLSRQHEQYV.

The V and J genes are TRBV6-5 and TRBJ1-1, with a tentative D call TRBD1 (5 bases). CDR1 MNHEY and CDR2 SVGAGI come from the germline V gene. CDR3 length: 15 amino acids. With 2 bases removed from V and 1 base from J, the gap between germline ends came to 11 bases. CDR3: CASSYTRDGNTEAFF. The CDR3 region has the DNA TGTGCCAGCAGTTACACCCGGGACGGGAACACTGAAGCTTTCTTT.

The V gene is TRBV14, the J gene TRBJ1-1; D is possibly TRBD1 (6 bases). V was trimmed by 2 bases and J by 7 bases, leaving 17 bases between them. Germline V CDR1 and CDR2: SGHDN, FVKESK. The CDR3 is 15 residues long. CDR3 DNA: TGTGCCAGCAGCCAATACCGGACAGCGGACCGTGAAGCTTTCTTT. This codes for CASSQYRTADREAFF.